These 20 T cell receptor beta chains share one sample of origin, sequenced in a study of Graves' ophthalmopathy and Graves' hyperthyroidism. Amplified material comprised TCR beta CDR3 regions derived from RNA transcripts. In the first round, RT-PCR was carried out with HTBI primers, and a multiplex PCR formed the second round. TCRdb reprocessed the multiplex PCR reads via MiXCR and lists one record per CDR3 protein. This sample has about 740,000 distinct CDR3 sequences; around 40% occur once, and the top ten carry about 40%. The sample taken for sequencing was peripheral blood. These receptors originate from an adult man with Graves' ophthalmopathy.

The V and J genes are TRBV5-1 and TRBJ1-1; D is undetermined. V was shortened by 2 bases and J by 0 bases, with 14 bases between the two germline ends. Germline V gives CDR1 SGHRS, CDR2 YFSETQ. CDR3 length: 16 amino acids. This CDR3 reads CASSLRLAGMNTEAFF. The CDR3 nucleotides read TGCGCCAGCAGCTTACGCTTGGCCGGGATGAACACTGAAGCTTTCTTT. Complete variable domain (other parts from reference TRBV5-1 and TRBJ1-1): KAGVTQTPRYLIKTRGQQVTLSCSPISGHRSVSWYQQTPGQGLQFLFEYFSETQRNKGNFPGRFSGRQFSNSRSEMNVSTLELGDSALYLCASSLRLAGMNTEAFFGQGTRLTVV.

On this clonotype: This may stem from a read error, because a much larger clone lies one nucleotide away. Because it lacks the conserved phenylalanine or tryptophan at the end, this CDR3 is likely a read error. V is TRBV29-1 and J is TRBJ1-5; D is uncertain. Germline CDR1 and CDR2: SQVTM and ANQGSEA. The CDR3 runs to 12 residues. The CDR3 sequence is CASSVDLEPQHI. The CDR3 coding sequence is TGTGCCAGTAGTGTGGACCTTGAGCCCCAGCATATT.

In its sample, this clonotype was seen a few times. V gene TRBV19 combines with J gene TRBJ2-7; 7 nucleotides line up with TRBD1. V shed 7 bases, J shed 3 bases, and the junction held 12 bases outside the gene matches. Per germline, CDR1 LNHDA and CDR2 SQIVND (reference sequence). The CDR3 spans 15 residues. The CDR3 DNA reads TGTGCCAGTATCAGTCTAGGGACAGAAATCTACGAGCAGTACTTC. Translated, it gives CASISLGTEIYEQYF.

This clonotype came up many times. The J gene is TRBJ2-7, the V gene TRBV5-1, with 12 bases fitting TRBD2. The germline V gene has CDR1 SGHRS and CDR2 YFSETQ. This CDR3 has 15 residues. J was trimmed by 5 bases and V by 5 bases; bases with no gene match: 8. CDR3 residues: CASRRTSGIPNEQYF. The CDR3 DNA follows: TGCGCCAGCAGACGGACTAGCGGGATTCCTAACGAGCAGTACTTC.

This clonotype occurred many times. A junction boundary mismatches the germline segment, possibly from a read error. The J gene is TRBJ1-5, the V gene TRBV24-1, with TRBD1 identical over 7 bases. Germline loops: CDR1 KGHDR, CDR2 SFDVKD. This CDR3 is built from 13 residues. CDR3 DNA sequence: TGTGCCAGCAGTCAGGGGGGGAATCAGCCCCAGCATTTT. It yields the protein CASSQGGNQPQHF.

The V and J genes are TRBV12-3 or TRBV12-4 and TRBJ2-5, with a weak D call TRBD1 (6 bases). The germline V and J ends were trimmed by 8 bases and 1 base, with 14 bases remaining between them. This CDR3 has 14 amino acids. The CDR3 coding sequence is TGTGCCAGCTTTGGGCAGGGGCTCCAAGAGACCCAGTACTTC. This translates into CASFGQGLQETQYF.

This clonotype was seen repeatedly, ten times or more. This chain links TRBV2 with TRBJ1-2; maybe TRBD1 (5 bases). Trimming took off 4 bases at V and 7 bases at J, with 7 bases between the two ends. The CDR3 totals 11 residues. Per germline, CDR1 SNHLY and CDR2 FYNNEI. The CDR3 sequence: CASSAGAGYTF. CDR3 nucleotides: TGTGCCAGCAGTGCTGGGGCTGGCTACACCTTC.

J is TRBJ2-5 and V is TRBV19; D tentatively reads TRBD1 or TRBD2 (7 bases each). V lost 5 bases to trimming and J lost 1 base, with 17 bases between them. The CDR3 is 16 residues long. Germline V lookup: CDR1 LNHDA, CDR2 SQIVND (reference sequence). The CDR3 sequence is CASSGSSRGGQETQYF. In DNA form, the CDR3 reads TGTGCCAGTAGTGGTTCCTCCAGGGGGGGCCAAGAGACCCAGTACTTC.

The chain couples TRBV10-3 to TRBJ2-5; D unclear. Looked up from germline, CDR1 is ENHRY and CDR2 is SYGVKD. The CDR3 is 14 amino acids. With 5 bases removed from V and 4 bases from J, the gap between germline ends came to 14 bases. Here the CDR3 DNA reads TGTGCCATCAGTTACTCGGGCAGATTAGAGACCCAGTACTTC. This gives the protein CAISYSGRLETQYF.

The J gene is TRBJ2-5, the V gene TRBV7-8; 10 bases map to TRBD1. CDR1 is SGHVS and CDR2 is FQNEAQ in the germline V gene. The CDR3 is made up of 15 amino acids. V shed 1 base, J shed 3 bases, and the junction held 2 bases outside the gene matches. CDR3 sequence reads: CASSLVGTGEETQYF. DNA of the CDR3: TGTGCCAGCAGCTTAGTTGGGACAGGGGAAGAGACCCAGTACTTC.

The J gene is TRBJ2-7, the V gene TRBV5-6, with D perhaps TRBD2 (6 bases). Trimming left V 2 bases short and J 3 bases short, with 9 bases between. The CDR3 extends over 13 amino acids. CDR1 and CDR2 from the germline V gene are SGHDT and YYEEEE. The CDR3 nucleotides are TGTGCCAGCAGCTTCGGGGGTATCTACGAGCAGTACTTC. Amino acids: CASSFGGIYEQYF.

This clonotype was found a few times. This chain connects TRBV6-6 to TRBJ1-1; TRBD1 agrees at 10 bases. CDR1 MNHNY and CDR2 SVGAGI come from the germline V gene (reference sequence). This CDR3 has 16 amino acids. V shed 5 bases and J 3 bases; nucleotides not matched to a gene: 9. This CDR3 is CASSPDRGRRYTEAFF. CDR3 in DNA: TGTGCCAGCAGTCCTGACAGGGGGCGCCGGTACACTGAAGCTTTCTTT.

This clonotype has a count of ten or more. The chain has TRBV2 and TRBJ2-5; 9 nucleotides align to TRBD1. V was clipped by 6 bases and J by 5 bases; unmatched bases: 7. The CDR3 runs 14 residues. CDR1 and CDR2 (germline): SNHLY, FYNNEI. Written as DNA, the CDR3 is TGTGCCAGCAGACTCGGACAGGGGTGGGAGACCCAGTACTTC. Its translation is CASRLGQGWETQYF.

The rearrangement links TRBV7-2 to TRBJ1-5; D is unresolved. The V gene's germline CDR1 is SGHTA and CDR2 FQGNSA. V was clipped by 3 bases and J by 9 bases, with 9 bases between them. The CDR3 extends over 12 amino acids. CDR3 nucleotides: TGTGCCAGCAGCTTTGAGGGCAGGCCCCAGCATTTT. Amino acid sequence: CASSFEGRPQHF.

Details on this clonotype: At one boundary the junction diverges from the germline segment, which might be a read error. V gene TRBV4-1 combines with J gene TRBJ2-7; D is ambiguous. The CDR3 consists of 14 residues. Germline CDR1 MGHRA, CDR2 YSYEKL. The DNA of the CDR3 is TGTGCCAGCAGCTTCCAGGTGGGGTCCTACGAGCAGTACTTC. Amino acids: CASSFQVGSYEQYF.

This chain links TRBV2 with TRBJ2-5; D uncertain. The germline CDR1 and CDR2 sequences are SNHLY and FYNNEI. The CDR3 has 14 amino acids. The V end was cut by 8 bases, the J end by 4 bases, with 17 bases between. CDR3 nucleotide sequence: TGTGCCAGCTCACCAATAACGGCGATAGAGACCCAGTACTTC. Amino acids: CASSPITAIETQYF. The entire variable domain, with the rest obtained from reference TRBV2 and TRBJ2-5, is as follows: EPEVTQTPSHQVTQMGQEVILRCVPISNHLYFYWYRQILGQKVEFLVSFYNNEISEKSEIFDDQFSVERPDGSNFTLKIRSTKLEDSAMYFCASSPITAIETQYFGPGTRLLVL.

Of note for this clonotype: The junction departs from the called germline gene at one end, perhaps through a read error. This chain joins TRBV29-1 and TRBJ2-5; 8 nucleotides agree with TRBD1. The CDR3 has 13 residues. CDR1 is SQVTM, CDR2 ANQGSEA, per germline. The CDR3 bases are TGCAGTGCTCGCCGGACAGGGCAAGAGACCCAGCACTTC. This gives the protein CSARRTGQETQHF.

The rearrangement joins TRBV7-9 to TRBJ1-4; D remains unclear. Between the trimmed V and J ends, which lost 3 bases and 10 bases, there was a span of 12 bases. CDR3 size: 13 residues. CDR1 and CDR2 from the germline V gene are SEHNR and FQNEAQ (reference sequence). CDR3 loop: CASSFSDDGKLFF. As DNA, the CDR3 is TGTGCCAGCAGCTTTTCAGATGATGGAAAACTGTTTTTT.

This clonotype was observed a few times. The V gene is TRBV25-1, the J gene TRBJ2-2, with D maybe TRBD1 (5 bases). The CDR3 is 13 amino acids. The germline V gene has CDR1 MGHDK and CDR2 SYGVNS. Trimming took off 6 bases at V and 5 bases at J, with 10 bases between the two ends. This CDR3 is CASSQGVTGELFF. CDR3 DNA sequence: TGTGCCAGCAGCCAAGGGGTAACCGGGGAGCTGTTTTTT. The full variable domain, completed using reference TRBV25-1 and TRBJ2-2, is EADIYQTPRYLVIGTGKKITLECSQTMGHDKMYWYQQDPGMELHLIHYSYGVNSTEKGDLSSESTVSRIRTEHFPLTLESARPSHTSQYLCASSQGVTGELFFGEGSRLTVL.

This clonotype was seen ten or more times. The chain links TRBV19 to TRBJ2-6; D is uncertain. Germline CDR1 LNHDA, CDR2 SQIVND (reference sequence). The V end lost 5 bases, the J end lost 1 base, and 9 bases lay between the germline ends. The CDR3 has 15 amino acids. DNA for the CDR3: TGTGCCAGTAGTCGAGGACCGTCTGGGGCCAACGTCCTGACTTTC. This codes for CASSRGPSGANVLTF.